This record looks at one TCR beta chain sequence and its context. Its cognate antigen is unknown. The sample originates from a study of beta chain features in type 1 diabetes. General study findings and limits: Type 1 diabetes patients had moderately but significantly shorter TCRB CDR3s in all four CD4+ subsets.

V was trimmed by 1 base and J by 2 bases, leaving 12 bases between them. From germline, CDR1 is SGDLS and CDR2 YYNGEE. The CDR3 runs 15 residues. Markers CD45RO/CCR7/CD25/CD127/CD95/CD27 served to sort CD4+ naive, central memory, regulatory and stem cell-like memory cells. The investigators reverse transcribed all of the isolated RNA, so they sequenced expressed TCRB transcripts. The protocol was immunoSEQ multiplex PCR, while the TCRdb copy is restricted to in-frame clones and leaves out a portion. The sample carries 330,000 or so clones, around 12% recorded once. This clonotype was obtained from a woman aged 18-29 years with type 1 diabetes. This chain connects TRBV9 to TRBJ1-2; unclear D gene. The sequenced sample consisted of naive CD4+ T cells from blood. DNA of the CDR3: TGTGCCAGCAGCGTATTGGCAGTCTCCAACTATGGCTACACCTTC. It encodes CASSVLAVSNYGYTF. Supplemented by reference TRBV9 and TRBJ1-2, the full variable domain reads DSGVTQTPKHLITATGQRVTLRCSPRSGDLSVYWYQQSLDQGLQFLIQYYNGEERAKGNILERFSAQQFPDLHSELNLSSLELGDSALYFCASSVLAVSNYGYTFGSGTRLTVV.